A single T cell receptor beta chain is shown here with its context. Trimming at V came to 1 base and at J to 8 bases, leaving 7 bases not matched to a gene. The CDR3 is made up of 16 amino acids. Germline V CDR1 and CDR2: KGHSH, LQKENI. The data originate from a study of human T cells and chemical hapten exposure. Study-wide background: A roughly 2 cm by roughly 2 cm inner upper arm patch received 2% DPC for sensitization.

One entry per CDR3 protein results from TCRdb running MiXCR on the RACE reads. The sample has approximately 80,000 distinct CDR3 sequences, 12% to 15% seen once. Described time point: pre-sensitization, week 0. Treatment noted: therapeutic diphenylcyclopropenone sensitization with weekly scalp DPC. This material consisted of whole blood, taken in connection with sensitization to the hapten diphenylcyclopropenone (DPC). The source of this sequence is a woman in her 50s with alopecia areata. Some clones in this sample may be carry-over from other donors' samples. The chain recombines TRBV18 with TRBJ1-6, with TRBD1 matching over 8 bases. The CDR3 sequence: CASSPLRQGADSPLHF. In DNA, the CDR3 is TGTGCCAGCTCACCACTTCGGCAGGGGGCGGATTCACCCCTCCACTTT.